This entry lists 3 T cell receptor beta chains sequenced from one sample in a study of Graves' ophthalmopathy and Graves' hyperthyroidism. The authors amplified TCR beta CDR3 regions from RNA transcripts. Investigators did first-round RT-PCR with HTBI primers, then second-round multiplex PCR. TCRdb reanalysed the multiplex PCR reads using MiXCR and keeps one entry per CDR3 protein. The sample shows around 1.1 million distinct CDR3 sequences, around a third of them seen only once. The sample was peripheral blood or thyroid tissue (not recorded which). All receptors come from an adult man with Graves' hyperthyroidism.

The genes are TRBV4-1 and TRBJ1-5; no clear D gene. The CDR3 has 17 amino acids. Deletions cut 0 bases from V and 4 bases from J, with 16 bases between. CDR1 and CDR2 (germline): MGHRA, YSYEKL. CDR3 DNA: TGCGCCAGCAGCCAAGAAGTCCCCTTATCCAGAAATCAGCCCCAGCATTTT. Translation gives CASSQEVPLSRNQPQHF.

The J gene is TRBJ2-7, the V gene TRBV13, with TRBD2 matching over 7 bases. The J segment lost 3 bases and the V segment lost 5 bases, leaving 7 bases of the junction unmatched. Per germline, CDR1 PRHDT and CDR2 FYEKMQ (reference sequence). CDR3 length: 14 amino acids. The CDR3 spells CASSDSRDYYEQYF. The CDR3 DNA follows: TGTGCCAGCAGCGATTCCCGGGACTACTACGAGCAGTACTTC.

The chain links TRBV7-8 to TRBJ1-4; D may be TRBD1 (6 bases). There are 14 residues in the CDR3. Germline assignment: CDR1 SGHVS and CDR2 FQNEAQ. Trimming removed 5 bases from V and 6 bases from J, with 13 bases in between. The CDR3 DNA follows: TGTGCCAGCAGCCTGAGGGGGGGTCATGAAAAACTGTTTTTT. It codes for CASSLRGGHEKLFF. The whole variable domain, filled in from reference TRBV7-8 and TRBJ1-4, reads GAGVSQSPRYKVAKRGQDVALRCDPISGHVSLFWYQQALGQGPEFLTYFQNEAQLDKSGLPSDRFFAERPEGSVSTLKIQRTQQEDSAVYLCASSLRGGHEKLFFGSGTQLSVL.